These T cell receptor beta chains were read from a single sample in a study of cytomegalovirus exposure and HLA in healthy donors. Clones were sequenced by immunoSEQ multiplex PCR, and TCRdb holds only the in-frame ones, with some missing. Of around 130,000 clones listed, 70% to 85% are singletons. Material: PBMCs. These receptors were obtained from a man aged 40-50 years in good health and CMV-seronegative. Both conserved end residues are part of each CDR3.

V gene,CDR3 protein
TRBV25-1,CASSGQTREDGETYEQYF
TRBV27,CASSPRGGRPGTDTQYF
TRBV5-5,CASSQTIDRDTEAFF
TRBV28,CASRTGGDRVETQYF
TRBV27,CASSFGTSGTYEQYF
TRBV4-3,CASSQGPQAFYGYTF
TRBV5-1,CASSFSGLAADEQFF
TRBV14,CASSHKTSGGSQETQYF
TRBV7-9,CASSFGQGPNSPLHF
TRBV9,CASSAPGGGAGTDTQYF
TRBV11-2,CASSGGLAGRNEQFF
TRBV5-1,CASSLQEGTYNEQFF
TRBV6-5,CASSYSLRDIPYEQYF
TRBV6-5,CASTYLAGGVTGELFF
TRBV28,CASSFAGVPSGANVLTF
TRBV11-3,CASSKSGNEQYF
TRBV5-1,CASSLGQGAVNEKLFF
TRBV2,CASTRGQGQYEQYF
TRBV6-5,CASSFGPGSYNSPLHF
TRBV28,CASSLPPGQGRYEQYF
TRBV11-2,CASSLGSTPDSEYF
TRBV18,CASSPQVTGVDEQYF
TRBV28,CASRGHSGLAEAFF
TRBV5-4,CASSSRDSHQETQYF
TRBV11-2,CASSLGTSGFSTYEQYF
TRBV9,CASSVSGMGEQYF
TRBV9,CASSQAPLAGGNGDTQYF
TRBV6-6,CASSTPQAGGPREQYF
TRBV7-7,CASSLGTDTGELFF
TRBV27,CASSFMFGGTDTQYF
TRBV6-5,CASRPTSGRTDTQYF
TRBV6-1,CASSPGLAGTYEQYF
TRBV30,CAWRITNTYEQYF